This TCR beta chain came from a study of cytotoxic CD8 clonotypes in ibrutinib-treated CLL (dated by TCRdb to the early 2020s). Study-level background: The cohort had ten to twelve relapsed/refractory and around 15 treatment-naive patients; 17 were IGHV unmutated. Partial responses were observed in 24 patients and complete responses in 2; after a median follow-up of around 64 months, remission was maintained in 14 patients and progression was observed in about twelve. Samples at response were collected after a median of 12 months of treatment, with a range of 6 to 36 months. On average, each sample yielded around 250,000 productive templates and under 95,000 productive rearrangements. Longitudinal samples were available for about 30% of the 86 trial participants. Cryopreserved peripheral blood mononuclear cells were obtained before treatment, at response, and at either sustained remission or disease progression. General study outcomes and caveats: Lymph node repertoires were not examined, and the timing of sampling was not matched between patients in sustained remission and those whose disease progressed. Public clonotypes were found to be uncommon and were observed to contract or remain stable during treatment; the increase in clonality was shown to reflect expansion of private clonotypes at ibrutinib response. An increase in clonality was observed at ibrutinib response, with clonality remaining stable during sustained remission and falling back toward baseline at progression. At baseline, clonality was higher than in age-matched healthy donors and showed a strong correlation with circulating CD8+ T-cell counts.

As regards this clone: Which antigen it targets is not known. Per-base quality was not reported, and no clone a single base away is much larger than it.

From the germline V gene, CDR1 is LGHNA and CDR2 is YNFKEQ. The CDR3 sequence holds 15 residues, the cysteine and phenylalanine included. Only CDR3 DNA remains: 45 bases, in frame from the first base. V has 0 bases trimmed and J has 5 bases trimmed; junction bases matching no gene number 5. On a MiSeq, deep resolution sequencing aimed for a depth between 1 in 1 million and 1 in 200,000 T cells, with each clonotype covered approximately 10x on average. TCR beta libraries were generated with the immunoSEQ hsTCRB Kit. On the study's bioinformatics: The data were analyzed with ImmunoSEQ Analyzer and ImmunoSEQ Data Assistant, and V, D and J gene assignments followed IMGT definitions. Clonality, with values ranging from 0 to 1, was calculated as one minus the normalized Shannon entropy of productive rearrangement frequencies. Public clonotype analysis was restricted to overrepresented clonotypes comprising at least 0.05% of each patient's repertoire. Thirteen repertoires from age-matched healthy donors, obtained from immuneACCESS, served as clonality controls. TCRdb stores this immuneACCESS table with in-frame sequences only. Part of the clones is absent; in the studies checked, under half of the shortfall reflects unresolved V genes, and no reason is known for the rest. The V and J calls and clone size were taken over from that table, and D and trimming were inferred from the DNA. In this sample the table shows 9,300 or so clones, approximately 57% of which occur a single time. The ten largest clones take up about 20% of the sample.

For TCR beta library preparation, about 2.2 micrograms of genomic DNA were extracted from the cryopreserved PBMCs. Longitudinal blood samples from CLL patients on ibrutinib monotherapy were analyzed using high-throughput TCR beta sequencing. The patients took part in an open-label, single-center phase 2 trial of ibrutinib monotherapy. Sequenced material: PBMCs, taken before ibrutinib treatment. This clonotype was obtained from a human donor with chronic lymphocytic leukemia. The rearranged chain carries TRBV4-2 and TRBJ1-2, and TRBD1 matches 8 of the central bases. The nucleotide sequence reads TGTGCCAGCAGCCAAGACCGGACAGGGAGATATGGCTACACCTTC. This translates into CASSQDRTGRYGYTF.